This T cell receptor beta chain was recovered during a study of cytomegalovirus exposure and HLA in healthy donors. The primer mix had 60 Vbeta and 13 Jbeta primers. Using immunoSEQ multiplex PCR, the repertoire was profiled, and TCRdb retains in-frame clones only, with some absent. Here the sample spans around 230,000 clones, about three quarters being singletons. This clone was seen just once. Germline assignment: CDR1 SQVTM and CDR2 ANQGSEA. The CDR3 covers 12 residues. Trimming stripped 6 bases from V and 3 bases from J, with 12 bases between. The V call is TRBV29-1, the J call TRBJ2-7; perhaps TRBD2 as D (5 bases). Sequencing was performed on PBMCs. The source is a male donor in good health and CMV-seronegative. In DNA, the CDR3 is TGCAGCGTACCCGGGAAGAACTACGAGCAGTACTTC. This gives the protein CSVPGKNYEQYF.